This entry concerns a single T cell receptor (beta chain). The antigen remains undetermined. Amplified TCR beta CDR3 regions came from RNA transcripts. In the first-round RT-PCR of the TCR CDR3, the HTBI primer set was used. TCRdb re-called the multiplex PCR reads with MiXCR, one entry per CDR3 protein. Here the sample spans approximately 510,000 distinct CDR3 sequences, more than 20% being singletons. This sample was included in a study of T cells in Graves' hyperthyroidism and ophthalmopathy. The study's findings and limits: Model-based prediction identified ophthalmopathy a median approximately 6 months prior to its onset. Most clonotypes that expanded in the thyroid above 0.001 also showed up in blood.

This receptor was identified in a man younger than 35 with Graves' hyperthyroidism. The sample taken for sequencing was blood.

CDR3 residues: CASSVDFTQETQYF. For the CDR3, the DNA is TGTGCCAGCAGCGTAGACTTTACCCAAGAGACCCAGTACTTC. The chain has TRBV9 and TRBJ2-5; D gene unclear. V lost 0 bases and J lost 1, with 7 bases in between. The CDR3 loop spans 14 amino acids. From germline, CDR1 is SGDLS and CDR2 YYNGEE.